These 5 T cell receptor beta chains were sequenced from one sample in a study of beta chain features in type 1 diabetes. Study findings and constraints: Significant though moderate, a shortening of TCRB CDR3s appeared in all four CD4+ subsets of Type 1 diabetes patients.

Expressed TCRB transcripts got sequenced, as all isolated RNA was reverse transcribed. TCRdb's copy holds only in-frame clones and misses some; the assay was immunoSEQ multiplex PCR. The sample lists some 350,000 clones; 8.5% to 10% were seen once. No antigen has been identified for these receptors. Sequenced input: central memory CD4+ T cells from blood. These TCRs come from a man aged 25 to 40 with type 1 diabetes.

In this sample, this clone is medium-sized. CDR3 bases: TGTGCCAGCCAGGAGGGTAGTGGAAACTATGGCTACACCTTC. Translated: CASQEGSGNYGYTF. This chain uses TRBV28 with TRBJ1-2; D not certain. Trimming removed 8 bases at V and 2 bases at J, with 15 bases between. CDR3 length: 14 amino acids. In germline, CDR1 is MDHEN, CDR2 SYDVKM.

The chain has TRBV7-9 and TRBJ2-7; D might be TRBD1 or TRBD2, each matching 5 bases. Germline V CDR1 and CDR2: SEHNR, FQNEAQ (reference sequence). CDR3 length: 13 residues. V was trimmed by 6 bases and J by 5 bases, leaving 14 bases between them. CDR3 sequence reads: CASSPMGVDEQYF. The CDR3 DNA reads as TGTGCCAGCAGTCCCATGGGGGTGGACGAGCAGTACTTC.

This clone has just a few counts. This sequence joins TRBV28 and TRBJ2-7, with D perhaps matching TRBD1 or TRBD2 (5 bases each). Trimming removed 1 base from V and 3 bases from J, with 10 bases in between. CDR1 is MDHEN, CDR2 SYDVKM, per germline. The CDR3 is made up of 14 amino acids. The CDR3 here is CASSLSGPGYEQYF. Written as DNA, the CDR3 is TGTGCCAGCAGTTTATCGGGACCTGGCTACGAGCAGTACTTC.

V usage is TRBV5-1 and J usage is TRBJ2-1; D gene ambiguous. Germline CDR1 reads SGHRS; CDR2 reads YFSETQ. The CDR3 loop spans 14 amino acids. The V gene lost 0 bases and the J gene lost 1 base, with 5 bases spanning the gap. The CDR3 spells CASSLGESYNEQFF. In DNA, the CDR3 is TGCGCCAGCAGCTTGGGCGAGTCCTACAATGAGCAGTTCTTC.

Many counts were recorded for this clone. The rearrangement joins TRBV5-4 to TRBJ2-5; D gene ambiguous. The CDR3 is 13 amino acids. The V gene lost 4 bases and the J gene lost 2 bases, with 9 bases spanning the gap. Looked up from germline, CDR1 is SGHNT and CDR2 is YYREEE (reference sequence). This CDR3 is CASSPTWQETQYF. DNA for the CDR3: TGTGCCAGCAGCCCTACATGGCAAGAGACCCAGTACTTC.